This T cell receptor beta chain was obtained from a study of blood T cell repertoires in COVID-19 (dated by TCRdb to 2020 to 2021). About the study as a whole: Samples from collaborators originated in the United States, Italy and Spain and spanned both the acute and convalescent phases of COVID-19. The material from the prospective study consisted of cDNA or gDNA derived from T cells, B-cell-depleted T cells, or PBMCs. Subjects who had been exposed to COVID-19, were actively infected with it, or had recovered from it provided the deeply sampled blood TCRbeta repertoires that made up the dataset. The repertoires were released in a freely available public database intended as a resource for research on the immune response to SARS-CoV-2. The samples were drawn from two sources: the first 160 participants of the ongoing ImmuneRACE study, and 1,200 or so subjects contributed by 6 global collaborators. A de-identified subject ID, COVID-19 status, age in years and sex were almost always included in the sample metadata. Where available, HLA class I and class II types were taken from metadata supplied by the sample provider and were not determined by assay-based typing. Results the study describes overall, beyond this receptor: The amount of clinical and demographic metadata varied by source and participant and was provided uncurated.

From cysteine to phenylalanine, the CDR3 is 14 amino acids long. Of the read, only the CDR3 DNA is kept; its 42 bases are in frame from base 1. CDR1 and CDR2 were assigned from the germline V gene as MNHEY and SVGAGI. V lost 4 bases and J lost 8 bases, and the count of bases not matched to a germline gene is 7. Comments on this clone: What antigen it recognizes has not been identified. No clone much larger than this one lies a single base away; base qualities are absent. The same CDR3 arises from other DNA sequences in this sample as well.

Each collaborating institution followed its own protocols to collect whole blood in K2EDTA tubes. For TCRbeta analysis, collaborators shipped samples in one of three forms: frozen whole blood, isolated PBMCs, or DNA extracted from either of those sample types. TCRbeta CDR3 regions were amplified from genomic DNA by means of the immunoSEQ Assay, a bias-controlled multiplex PCR. The original pipeline was this. Nucleated cell counts per sample were estimated from amplification of reference gene primers within the assay. To quantify the absolute abundance of each unique TCRbeta CDR3 rearrangement, sequence reads were collapsed and filtered. Productive Simpson clonality was computed per sample as the square root of Simpson's diversity index over productive rearrangements. TCRdb carries this immuneACCESS record with in-frame sequences only. Its versions omit some clonotypes, under half of them owing to an unresolved V gene in the studies checked, with the rest unexplained. V and J calls and clone size come straight from that table; D and trimming were deduced from the DNA. The sample data list some 110,000 clones, and around 83% of these were observed just once. The ten largest clones represent 7.9% of the sample.

This sequence was found in a man aged 70-80 years with acute or convalescent COVID-19. The chain couples TRBV6-5 to TRBJ2-1; 8 bases in between match TRBD1. The sequenced sample was peripheral blood. The base sequence is TGTGCCAGCAGTTTCCGGACAGGGTTCGATGAGCAGTTCTTC. Translated, it reads CASSFRTGFDEQFF.